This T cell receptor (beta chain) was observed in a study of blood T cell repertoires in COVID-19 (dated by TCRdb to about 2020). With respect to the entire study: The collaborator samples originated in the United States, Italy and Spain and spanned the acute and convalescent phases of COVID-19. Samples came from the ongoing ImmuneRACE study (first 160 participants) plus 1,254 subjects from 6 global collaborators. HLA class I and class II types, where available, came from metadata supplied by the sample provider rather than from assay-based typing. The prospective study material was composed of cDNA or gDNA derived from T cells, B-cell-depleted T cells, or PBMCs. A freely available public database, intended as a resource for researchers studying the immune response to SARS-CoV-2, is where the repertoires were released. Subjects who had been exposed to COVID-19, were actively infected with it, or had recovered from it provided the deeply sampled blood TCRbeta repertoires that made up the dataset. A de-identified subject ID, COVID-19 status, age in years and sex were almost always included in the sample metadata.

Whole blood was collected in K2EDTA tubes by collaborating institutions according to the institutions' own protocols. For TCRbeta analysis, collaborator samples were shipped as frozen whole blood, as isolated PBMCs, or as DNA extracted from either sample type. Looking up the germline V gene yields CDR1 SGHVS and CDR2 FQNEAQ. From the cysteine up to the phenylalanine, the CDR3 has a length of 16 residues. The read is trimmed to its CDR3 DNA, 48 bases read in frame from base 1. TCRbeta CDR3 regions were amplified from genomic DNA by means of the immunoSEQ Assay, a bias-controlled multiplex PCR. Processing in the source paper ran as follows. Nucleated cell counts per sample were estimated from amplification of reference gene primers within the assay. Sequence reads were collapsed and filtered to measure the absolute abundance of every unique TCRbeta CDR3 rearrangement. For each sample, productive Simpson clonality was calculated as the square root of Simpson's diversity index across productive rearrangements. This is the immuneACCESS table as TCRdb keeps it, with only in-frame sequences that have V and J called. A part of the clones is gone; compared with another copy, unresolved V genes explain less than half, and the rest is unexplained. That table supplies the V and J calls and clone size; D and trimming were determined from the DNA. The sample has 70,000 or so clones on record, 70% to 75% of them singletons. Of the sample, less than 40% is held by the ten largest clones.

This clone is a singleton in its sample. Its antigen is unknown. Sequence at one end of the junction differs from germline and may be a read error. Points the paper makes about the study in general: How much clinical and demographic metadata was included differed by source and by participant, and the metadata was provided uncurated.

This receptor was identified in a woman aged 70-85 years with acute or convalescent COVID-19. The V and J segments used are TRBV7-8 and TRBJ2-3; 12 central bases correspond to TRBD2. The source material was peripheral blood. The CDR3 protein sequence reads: CASNLRTSGVTDTQYF. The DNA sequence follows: TGTGCCAGCAACTTAAGGACTAGCGGGGTCACAGATACGCAGTATTTT.